This TCR beta chain was sequenced during a study of T cells in tuberculosis. As to time point: new active TB diagnosis, blood taken before or within 7 days of starting treatment. Details on this clone: What it binds is not known.

Clones were read by immunoSEQ multiplex PCR, and TCRdb kept only the in-frame ones, dropping some. The data show thousands of clones, approximately 97% seen once. General study results and limits: Using the GMM-specific repertoire gave around 87% accuracy versus over 60% with motifs.

The CDR3 runs 15 residues. Trimming removed 2 bases from V and 6 bases from J, with 16 bases in between. Germline V gene lookup returns CDR1 GTSNPN and CDR2 SVGIG (reference sequence). The receptor was derived from an adult with tuberculosis. V gene TRBV30 combines with J gene TRBJ1-4; D gene ambiguous. This specimen consisted of PBMCs, obtained at tuberculosis diagnosis. CDR3 bases: TGTGCCTGGAGTACCTCGAAACTAGGATATGAAAAACTGTTTTTT. Its protein product is CAWSTSKLGYEKLFF.